The sequence of this T cell receptor beta chain was determined in a study of cytotoxic CD8 clonotypes in ibrutinib-treated CLL. With 3 bases removed from V and 0 bases from J, the gap between germline ends came to 7 bases. There are 13 residues in the CDR3. CDR1 SGHRS and CDR2 YFSETQ come from the germline V gene. Here immunoSEQ multiplex PCR was the method, and the copy in TCRdb shows in-frame clones only, minus some. The data hold around 50,000 clones, with around three fifths observed a single time. V is TRBV5-1 and J is TRBJ2-7, with D perhaps TRBD1 (5 bases). The sample consisted of PBMCs, taken after 24 months of ibrutinib treatment. The TCR originated in a human donor with chronic lymphocytic leukemia. CDR3 coding DNA: TGCGCCAGCAGCTGGACACCCTCCTACGAGCAGTACTTC. Translated: CASSWTPSYEQYF.